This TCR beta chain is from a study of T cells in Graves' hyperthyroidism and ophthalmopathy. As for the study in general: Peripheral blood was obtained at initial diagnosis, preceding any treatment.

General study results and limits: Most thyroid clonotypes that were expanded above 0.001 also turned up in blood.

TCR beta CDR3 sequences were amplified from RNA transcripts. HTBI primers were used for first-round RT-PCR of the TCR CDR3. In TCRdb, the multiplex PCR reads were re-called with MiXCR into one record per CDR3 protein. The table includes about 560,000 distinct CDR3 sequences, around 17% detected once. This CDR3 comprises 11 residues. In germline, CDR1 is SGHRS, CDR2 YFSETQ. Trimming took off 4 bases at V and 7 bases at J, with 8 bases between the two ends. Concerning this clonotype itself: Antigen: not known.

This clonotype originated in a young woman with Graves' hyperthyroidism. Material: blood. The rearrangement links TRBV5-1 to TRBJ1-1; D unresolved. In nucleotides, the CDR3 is TGCGCCAGCAGCCCGGCCTTTGAAGCTTTCTTT. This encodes CASSPAFEAFF.